The source of this T cell receptor (beta chain) is a study of T-cell memory formation after mild COVID-19. Study-level findings and limits: Whether second-wave clones peaking at day 37 were SARS-CoV-2 specific went unconfirmed.

The CDR3 is made up of 13 amino acids. Per germline, CDR1 SGHTA and CDR2 FQGNSA. V shed 10 bases and J shed 4 bases, with 14 bases lying between them. This clonotype has a handful of counts. What it binds is not known. Each CDR3 protein gets one entry after TCRdb re-called the 5' RACE reads with MiXCR. The sample holds 450,000 to 700,000 distinct CDR3 sequences, more than 15% seen once. Sequenced input: PBMCs or a T cell subset sorted from them (not recorded which). This receptor was identified in an adult woman who had mild COVID-19 (a few samples of this study predate the infection). Cell type and time point are not known. The chain joins TRBV7-2 to TRBJ1-3; D is uncertain. The DNA for the CDR3 is TGTGCCATCCTAACGGGGAGGGGAAACACCATATATTTT. This encodes CAILTGRGNTIYF.